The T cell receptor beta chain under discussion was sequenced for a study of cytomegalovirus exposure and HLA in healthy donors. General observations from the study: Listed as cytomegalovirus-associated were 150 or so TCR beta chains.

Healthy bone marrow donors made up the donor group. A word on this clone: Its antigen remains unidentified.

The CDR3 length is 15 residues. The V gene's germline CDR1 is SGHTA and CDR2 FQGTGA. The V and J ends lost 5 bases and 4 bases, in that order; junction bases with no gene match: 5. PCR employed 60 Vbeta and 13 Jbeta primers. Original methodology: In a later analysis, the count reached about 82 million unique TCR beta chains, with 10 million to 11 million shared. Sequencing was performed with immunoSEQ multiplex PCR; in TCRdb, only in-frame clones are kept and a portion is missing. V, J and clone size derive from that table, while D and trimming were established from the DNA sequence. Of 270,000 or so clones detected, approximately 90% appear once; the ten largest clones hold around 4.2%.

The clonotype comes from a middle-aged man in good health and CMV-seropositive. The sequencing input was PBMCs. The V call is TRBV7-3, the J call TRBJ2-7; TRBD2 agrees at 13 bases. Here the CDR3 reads CASSRGTSGMYEQYF. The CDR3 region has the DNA TGTGCCAGCAGCCGGGGGACTAGCGGGATGTACGAGCAGTACTTC.